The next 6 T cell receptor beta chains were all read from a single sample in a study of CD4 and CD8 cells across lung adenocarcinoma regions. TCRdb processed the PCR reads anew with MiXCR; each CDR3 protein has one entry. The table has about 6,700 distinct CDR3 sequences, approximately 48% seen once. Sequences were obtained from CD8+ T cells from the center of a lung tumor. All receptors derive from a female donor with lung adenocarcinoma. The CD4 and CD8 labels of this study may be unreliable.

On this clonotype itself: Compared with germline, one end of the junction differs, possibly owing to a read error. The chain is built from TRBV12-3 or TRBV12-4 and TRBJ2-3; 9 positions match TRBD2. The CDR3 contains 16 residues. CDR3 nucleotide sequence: TGTGCCAGCAGAAAAGCGGGGGGACCGCGCACAGATACGCTGTATTTT. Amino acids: CASRKAGGPRTDTLYF.

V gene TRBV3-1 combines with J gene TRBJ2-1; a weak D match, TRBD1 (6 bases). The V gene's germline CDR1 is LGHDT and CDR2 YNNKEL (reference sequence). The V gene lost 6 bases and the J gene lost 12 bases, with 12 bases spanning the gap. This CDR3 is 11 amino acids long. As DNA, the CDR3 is TGTGCCAGCAGTTCAGGGGCGGCGCAGTTCTTC. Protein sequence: CASSSGAAQFF.

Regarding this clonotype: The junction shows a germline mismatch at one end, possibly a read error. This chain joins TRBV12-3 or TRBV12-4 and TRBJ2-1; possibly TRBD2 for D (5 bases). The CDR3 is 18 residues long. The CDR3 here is CASTKSEATLSSYNEQYF. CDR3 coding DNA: TGTGCCAGCACCAAGTCGGAGGCGACCTTGAGCTCCTACAATGAGCAGTATTTC.

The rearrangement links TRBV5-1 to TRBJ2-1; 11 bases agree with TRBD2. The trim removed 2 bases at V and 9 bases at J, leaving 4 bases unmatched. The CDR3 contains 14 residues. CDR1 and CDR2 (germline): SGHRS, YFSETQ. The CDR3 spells CASSLGSGGAEQFF. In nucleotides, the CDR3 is TGCGCCAGCAGCTTAGGTAGCGGGGGGGCTGAGCAGTTCTTC.

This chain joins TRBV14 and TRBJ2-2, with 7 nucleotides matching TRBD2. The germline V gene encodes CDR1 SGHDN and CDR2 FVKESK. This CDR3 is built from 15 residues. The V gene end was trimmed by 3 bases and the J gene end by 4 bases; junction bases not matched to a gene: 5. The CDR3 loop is CASSQAAGATGELFF. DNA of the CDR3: TGTGCCAGCAGCCAGGCGGCGGGAGCCACCGGGGAGCTGTTTTTT.

The CDR3 region is CATGTVGGELFF. CDR3 nucleotides: TGTGCTACCGGGACAGTCGGCGGGGAGCTGTTTTTT. This chain connects TRBV7-7 to TRBJ2-2, with TRBD1 matching over 7 bases. CDR1 SSHAT and CDR2 FNYEAQ come from the germline V gene (reference sequence). CDR3 size: 12 residues. Filled out from reference TRBV7-7 and TRBJ2-2, the complete variable domain reads GAGVSQSPRYKVTKRGQDVTLRCDPISSHATLYWYQQALGQGPEFLTYFNYEAQPDKSGLPSDRFSAERPEGSISTLTIQRTEQRDSAMYRCATGTVGGELFFGEGSRLTVL.